Listed below are T cell receptor beta chains from one sample, sequenced in a study of beta chain features in type 1 diabetes. TCRdb keeps only in-frame clones here, not all; method: immunoSEQ multiplex PCR. The table records roughly 370,000 clones, around 14% of them present only once. The sample consisted of naive CD4+ T cells from blood. All receptors come from a man between 25 and 39 years old in good health. The CDR3 runs from the conserved cysteine through the conserved F or W. The D gene is left open where the match is weak. Only part of the rows carry a size: once, few, many, or a class if the clone is expanded.

D gene: TRBD1
V gene: TRBV4-2
clone size: few
CDR3 length: 12
J gene: TRBJ1-2
CDR3 DNA: TGTGCCAGCAGCCCGACAGGGAGCGGCTACACCTTC
CDR3 protein: CASSPTGSGYTF

D gene: TRBD1
V gene: TRBV5-4
clone size: few
CDR3 length: 13
J gene: TRBJ2-7
CDR3 DNA: TGTGCCAGCAGCGGGCCAGGGGGCGACGAGCAGTACTTC
CDR3 protein: CASSGPGGDEQYF

D gene: -
V gene: TRBV7-2
clone size: -
CDR3 length: 13
J gene: TRBJ2-3
CDR3 DNA: TGTGCCAGCAGCCTGGACCGTACAGATACGCAGTATTTT
CDR3 protein: CASSLDRTDTQYF

D gene: TRBD2
V gene: TRBV13
clone size: -
CDR3 length: 14
J gene: TRBJ2-3
CDR3 DNA: TGTGCCAGCAGCTTCGGGGGGGCCACAGATACGCAGTATTTT
CDR3 protein: CASSFGGATDTQYF

D gene: -
V gene: TRBV30
clone size: few
CDR3 length: 11
J gene: TRBJ2-3
CDR3 DNA: TGTGCCGGAGGGGCAACAGATACGCAGTATTTT
CDR3 protein: CAGGATDTQYF

D gene: TRBD2
V gene: TRBV6-5
clone size: few
CDR3 length: 14
J gene: TRBJ2-1
CDR3 DNA: TGTGCCAGCAATCGACTAGCGGGAGTCAATGAGCAGTTCTTC
CDR3 protein: CASNRLAGVNEQFF

D gene: TRBD2
V gene: TRBV9
clone size: -
CDR3 length: 14
J gene: TRBJ2-5
CDR3 DNA: TGTGCCAGCACCAGCGGGGGACCCAGGGAGACCCAGTACTTC
CDR3 protein: CASTSGGPRETQYF

D gene: -
V gene: TRBV7-9
clone size: -
CDR3 length: 14
J gene: TRBJ2-3
CDR3 DNA: TGTGCCAGCAGCTTATTGACAGTCACAGATACGCAGTATTTT
CDR3 protein: CASSLLTVTDTQYF

D gene: -
V gene: TRBV6-5
clone size: -
CDR3 length: 14
J gene: TRBJ2-1
CDR3 DNA: TGTGCCAGCCGTGGGGAAGTTATGAACAATGAGCAGTTCTTC
CDR3 protein: CASRGEVMNNEQFF

D gene: -
V gene: TRBV5-4
clone size: -
CDR3 length: 15
J gene: TRBJ2-3
CDR3 DNA: TGTGCCAGCAGCCGCTCCAACAGGTTCACAGATACGCAGTATTTT
CDR3 protein: CASSRSNRFTDTQYF

D gene: -
V gene: TRBV9
clone size: few
CDR3 length: 15
J gene: TRBJ1-2
CDR3 DNA: TGTGCCAGCAGCGTAGGGGTTTTGACAGTCTTTGGCTACACCTTC
CDR3 protein: CASSVGVLTVFGYTF

D gene: TRBD2
V gene: TRBV7-2
clone size: few
CDR3 length: 16
J gene: TRBJ2-3
CDR3 DNA: TGTGCCAGCAGCTTAGTCTCTAGCGGGGGCACAGATACGCAGTATTTT
CDR3 protein: CASSLVSSGGTDTQYF

D gene: -
V gene: TRBV13
clone size: -
CDR3 length: 13
J gene: TRBJ2-7
CDR3 DNA: TGTGCCAGCAGCTTAACAGCAGCCTACGAGCAGTACTTC
CDR3 protein: CASSLTAAYEQYF

D gene: -
V gene: TRBV6-1
clone size: few
CDR3 length: 13
J gene: TRBJ2-5
CDR3 DNA: TGTGCCAGCAGTGCGGGACTCAGGGCGTTGTGGTACTTC
CDR3 protein: CASSAGLRALWYF

D gene: -
V gene: TRBV9
clone size: few
CDR3 length: 14
J gene: TRBJ1-6
CDR3 DNA: TGTGCCAGCAGCGTAGACGGCTACAATTCACCCCTCCACTTT
CDR3 protein: CASSVDGYNSPLHF

D gene: -
V gene: TRBV27
clone size: -
CDR3 length: 14
J gene: TRBJ1-5
CDR3 DNA: TGTGCCAGCAGTTTAAGGGGTTCGGGGCAGCCCCAGCATTTT
CDR3 protein: CASSLRGSGQPQHF

D gene: TRBD2
V gene: TRBV5-4
clone size: -
CDR3 length: 17
J gene: TRBJ2-6
CDR3 DNA: TGTGCCAGCACCCCAAGCGGGGGGTTCTCTGGGGCCAACGTCCTGACTTTC
CDR3 protein: CASTPSGGFSGANVLTF

D gene: -
V gene: TRBV9
clone size: -
CDR3 length: 14
J gene: TRBJ2-2
CDR3 DNA: TGTGCCAGCAGCCCCCGGGACCTCACCGGGGAGCTGTTTTTT
CDR3 protein: CASSPRDLTGELFF

D gene: TRBD2
V gene: TRBV29-1
clone size: few
CDR3 length: 14
J gene: TRBJ2-3
CDR3 DNA: TGCAGCGTTGAGGTAGCGGGGCGAGGGGATACGCAGTATTTT
CDR3 protein: CSVEVAGRGDTQYF

D gene: -
V gene: TRBV30
clone size: -
CDR3 length: 14
J gene: TRBJ2-1
CDR3 DNA: TGTGCCTGTCAACTACACCCTTCTTACAATGAGCAGTTCTTC
CDR3 protein: CACQLHPSYNEQFF

D gene: TRBD2
V gene: TRBV27
clone size: -
CDR3 length: 19
J gene: TRBJ2-2
CDR3 DNA: TGTGCCAGCAGTACCCCTAGCGGGGGGCCTCGAGCCTACACCGGGGAGCTGTTTTTT
CDR3 protein: CASSTPSGGPRAYTGELFF

D gene: TRBD2
V gene: TRBV7-6
clone size: few
CDR3 length: 16
J gene: TRBJ2-1
CDR3 DNA: TGTGCCAGCAGTTACGCCGGGACTAGGACCTACAATGAGCAGTTCTTC
CDR3 protein: CASSYAGTRTYNEQFF

D gene: -
V gene: TRBV7-2
clone size: -
CDR3 length: 12
J gene: TRBJ1-2
CDR3 DNA: TGTGCCACCTCGAGCTGGGGAGGGGGCTACACCTTC
CDR3 protein: CATSSWGGGYTF

D gene: -
V gene: TRBV30
clone size: -
CDR3 length: 15
J gene: TRBJ1-3
CDR3 DNA: TGTGCCTGGAGTGCGAATTCCCACTCTGGAAACACCATATATTTT
CDR3 protein: CAWSANSHSGNTIYF

D gene: TRBD1
V gene: TRBV7-2
clone size: few
CDR3 length: 17
J gene: TRBJ2-1
CDR3 DNA: TGTGCCAGCAGCTTAGTCCCCGACAGGGTACTCTACAATGAGCAGTTCTTC
CDR3 protein: CASSLVPDRVLYNEQFF

D gene: -
V gene: TRBV5-1
clone size: few
CDR3 length: 15
J gene: TRBJ2-3
CDR3 DNA: TGCGCCAGCAGCTTGGCCAGGTTATCCACAGATACGCAGTATTTT
CDR3 protein: CASSLARLSTDTQYF

D gene: -
V gene: TRBV5-1
clone size: -
CDR3 length: 15
J gene: TRBJ2-2
CDR3 DNA: TGCGCCAGCAGCTTGTACCAGGCGAACACCGGGGAGCTGTTTTTT
CDR3 protein: CASSLYQANTGELFF

D gene: -
V gene: TRBV4-1
clone size: -
CDR3 length: 15
J gene: TRBJ2-1
CDR3 DNA: TGCGCCAGCAGCCAAGGGGGTAATGGTTACAATGAGCAGTTCTTC
CDR3 protein: CASSQGGNGYNEQFF

D gene: -
V gene: TRBV7-2
clone size: few
CDR3 length: 12
J gene: TRBJ1-1
CDR3 DNA: TGTGCCAGCGAAAGAAGGGGCACTGAAGCTTTCTTT
CDR3 protein: CASERRGTEAFF

D gene: -
V gene: TRBV14
clone size: -
CDR3 length: 13
J gene: TRBJ1-2
CDR3 DNA: TGTGCCAGCAGCCCGACAGCCTACTATGGCTACACCTTC
CDR3 protein: CASSPTAYYGYTF

D gene: TRBD1
V gene: TRBV4-2
clone size: few
CDR3 length: 18
J gene: TRBJ2-6
CDR3 DNA: TGTGCCAGCAGCCAACCGGGACAGGAAATTTCTGGGGCCAACGTCCTGACTTTC
CDR3 protein: CASSQPGQEISGANVLTF

D gene: -
V gene: TRBV5-6
clone size: few
CDR3 length: 15
J gene: TRBJ2-3
CDR3 DNA: TGTGCCAGCAGCGTGGGGGACCTCTGGCCAGATACGCAGTATTTT
CDR3 protein: CASSVGDLWPDTQYF

D gene: -
V gene: TRBV20-1
clone size: -
CDR3 length: 10
J gene: TRBJ2-1
CDR3 DNA: TGCAGTGCTAGGGCGGATGAGCAGTTCTTC
CDR3 protein: CSARADEQFF